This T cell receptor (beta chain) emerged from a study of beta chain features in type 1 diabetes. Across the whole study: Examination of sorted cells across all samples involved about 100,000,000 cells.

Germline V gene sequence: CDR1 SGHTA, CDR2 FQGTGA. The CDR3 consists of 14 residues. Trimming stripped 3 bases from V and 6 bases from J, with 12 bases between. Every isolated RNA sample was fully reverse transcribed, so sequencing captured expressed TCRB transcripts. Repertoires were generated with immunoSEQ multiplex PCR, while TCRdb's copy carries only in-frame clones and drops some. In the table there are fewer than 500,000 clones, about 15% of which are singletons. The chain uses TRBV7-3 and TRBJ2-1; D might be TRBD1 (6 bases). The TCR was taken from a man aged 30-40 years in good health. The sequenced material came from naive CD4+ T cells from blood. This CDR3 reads CASSLGATSNEQFF. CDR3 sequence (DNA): TGTGCCAGCAGCTTGGGGGCTACCTCCAATGAGCAGTTCTTC.